The 27 T cell receptor beta chains in this list originate from one sample, sequenced in a study of OX40 agonist ivuxolimab in advanced cancers. Produced via immunoSEQ multiplex PCR; TCRdb's table is partial and in-frame only. This sample carries some 90,000 clones, more than 75% of them seen once, and the ten largest clones take 3.5% to 5.5%. Sequenced material: CD4+ or CD8+ T cells sorted from blood, taken in a trial of the OX40 agonist ivuxolimab. All receptors come from an adult with an advanced solid tumor such as melanoma, head and neck, liver or kidney cancer.

The rearrangement joins TRBV21-1 to TRBJ2-1; the table names TRBD2, a call not compared with the DNA. TRBV21-1 is given as a pseudogene. The CDR3 runs 21 residues. The CDR3 loop is CASSKDGEREMRFYYYNEQFF. The CDR3 coding sequence is TGTGCCAGCAGCAAAGATGGTGAGCGGGAGATGCGATTTTACTACTACAATGAGCAGTTCTTC.

A remark on this clone: Its ends do not fully match the called genes, so a read error is possible. The chain links TRBV7-7 to TRBJ2-1; the D gene is possibly TRBD1 (5 bases). Germline CDR1 SSHAT, CDR2 FNYEAQ (reference sequence). The CDR3 extends over 15 amino acids. As DNA, the CDR3 is TGTGCTAGCAGCCCAGTTCCAGGGTGGGAAAATGAGCAGTTCTTC. It is translated as CASSPVPGWENEQFF.

The gene calls are TRBV11-3 and TRBJ2-2, with D unresolved. The CDR3 totals 13 residues. The germline V gene has CDR1 SGHNT and CDR2 YENEEA. Trimming left V 3 bases short and J 6 bases short, with 8 bases between. Here the CDR3 reads CASSLDGPGELFF. The CDR3 region has the DNA TGTGCCAGCAGCTTGGACGGACCCGGGGAGCTGTTTTTT.

This chain uses TRBV7-3 with TRBJ2-2; maybe TRBD2 (6 bases). The V end was cut by 6 bases, the J end by 3 bases, with 11 bases between. Germline CDR1 SGHTA, CDR2 FQGTGA. The CDR3 is 14 residues long. DNA of the CDR3: TGTGCCAGCAGTTGGGACTCATACACCGGGGAGCTGTTTTTT. Amino acid sequence: CASSWDSYTGELFF.

This chain uses TRBV28 with TRBJ2-3, with 9 bases identical to TRBD1. The V segment lost 8 bases and the J segment 3 bases; nucleotides outside the gene matches: 6. The germline CDR1 and CDR2 sequences are MDHEN and SYDVKM. The CDR3 sequence is 14 residues long. Written as DNA, the CDR3 is TGTGCCAGCGGGACAGGGAGGAGGACAGATACGCAGTATTTT. Translated, it gives CASGTGRRTDTQYF.

The V and J genes are TRBV7-8 and TRBJ2-4, with D uncertain. CDR1 and CDR2 (germline): SGHVS, FQNEAQ. The CDR3 has 15 amino acids. V lost 3 bases and J lost 0, with 9 bases in between. The CDR3, as DNA: TGTGCCAGCAGCTTTATAACGGCAGCCAAAAACATTCAGTACTTC. As protein: CASSFITAAKNIQYF.

J is TRBJ1-6 and V is TRBV5-1; D is ambiguous. This CDR3 spans 15 amino acids. Between the trimmed V and J ends, which lost 0 bases and 4 bases, there was a span of 8 bases. Germline lookup yields CDR1 SGHRS and CDR2 YFSETQ. The CDR3 DNA reads TGCGCCAGCAGCTTGGAAGGCCAATATAATTCACCCCTCCACTTT. This translates into CASSLEGQYNSPLHF.

In regard to this clone: Different DNA sequences within this sample yield the same CDR3. The chain recombines TRBV4-1 with TRBJ2-7; D is undetermined. V dropped 1 base and J dropped 7 bases, with 17 bases sitting between them. The CDR3 loop spans 15 amino acids. Germline V gene data show CDR1 as MGHRA and CDR2 as YSYEKL. The CDR3, as DNA: TGCGCCAGCAGCCAAGTTGGGGTCAACTCTGATGAGCAGTACTTC. It specifies CASSQVGVNSDEQYF.

The chain has TRBV28 and TRBJ1-1, with D hard to call. V shed 6 bases and J shed 2 bases, with 19 bases lying between them. The CDR3 contains 16 residues. The germline V gene has CDR1 MDHEN and CDR2 SYDVKM. CDR3 sequence reads: CASSPRPPPRNTEAFF. The CDR3 bases are TGTGCCAGCAGCCCCCGGCCGCCTCCAAGAAACACTGAAGCTTTCTTT.

This clone has just one count. This sequence joins TRBV11-2 and TRBJ1-1, with D tentatively TRBD1 (6 bases). The V gene's germline CDR1 is SGHAT and CDR2 FQNNGV. This CDR3 is built from 15 residues. The ends were cut back, 0 bases at V and 3 bases at J, with 11 bases in the middle. The CDR3 nucleotides are TGTGCCAGCAGCTTAGACGGGGGGCGATACACTGAAGCTTTCTTT. Amino acid sequence: CASSLDGGRYTEAFF. Complete variable domain (other parts from reference TRBV11-2 and TRBJ1-1): EAGVAQSPRYKIIEKRQSVAFWCNPISGHATLYWYQQILGQGPKLLIQFQNNGVVDDSQLPKDRFSAERLKGVDSTLKIQPAKLEDSAVYLCASSLDGGRYTEAFFGQGTRLTVV.

The genes are TRBV21-1 and TRBJ2-7; no DNA check was done on the table's D call, TRBD2. TRBV21-1 is a pseudogene. This CDR3 comprises 15 residues. The CDR3 sequence is CASTYRDWLSYEQYF. Written as DNA, the CDR3 is TGTGCCAGCACCTACCGGGACTGGCTATCCTACGAGCAGTACTTC.

The V and J genes are TRBV5-1 and TRBJ1-1; no clear D gene. CDR1 and CDR2 from the germline V gene are SGHRS and YFSETQ. V was pared by 0 bases and J by 0 bases, with 6 bases between. The CDR3 covers 14 residues. The CDR3 bases are TGCGCCAGCAGCTTGGATGCCATGAACACTGAAGCTTTCTTT. Translating gives CASSLDAMNTEAFF.

This clone has just one count. V is TRBV30 and J is TRBJ2-7, with 9 bases fitting TRBD1. The length of the CDR3 is 11 residues. After removal of 7 bases from V and 3 bases from J, the junction contained 1 base not matched to a gene. Germline CDR1 reads GTSNPN; CDR2 reads SVGIG (reference sequence). The CDR3 protein is CALDRGYEQYF. CDR3 nucleotide sequence: TGTGCCTTGGACAGGGGCTACGAGCAGTACTTC. Full variable domain (remainder filled in from reference TRBV30 and TRBJ2-7): SQTIHQWPATLVQPVGSPLSLECTVEGTSNPNLYWYRQAAGRGLQLLFYSVGIGQISSEVPQNLSASRPQDRQFILSSKKLLLSDSGFYLCALDRGYEQYFGPGTRLTVT.

J is TRBJ1-5 and V is TRBV11-2; D is possibly TRBD1 (6 bases). The CDR3 sequence is 15 residues long. Germline-derived CDR1 and CDR2 are SGHAT and FQNNGV. Trimming pared 5 bases from V and 2 bases from J, leaving 13 bases between. The DNA of the CDR3 is TGTGCCAGCAGCCAAAATTCAGGGGGCAATCAGCCCCAGCATTTT. Encoded protein: CASSQNSGGNQPQHF.

V and J are TRBV29-1 and TRBJ1-2, with 8 bases matching TRBD1. V shed 8 bases, J shed 5 bases, and the junction held 10 bases outside the gene matches. This CDR3 region has 13 residues. Germline values: CDR1 SQVTM, CDR2 ANQGSEA. The CDR3 loop is CSFRPTGAYGYTF. The CDR3 DNA reads as TGCAGCTTCAGACCGACAGGGGCGTATGGCTACACCTTC.

As concerns this clone: Other DNA sequences in the same sample also yield this CDR3. V usage is TRBV9 and J usage is TRBJ2-1; TRBD1 is a possible D gene (5 bases). This CDR3 has 13 amino acids. Trimming stripped 0 bases from V and 5 bases from J, with 6 bases between. The germline V gene has CDR1 SGDLS and CDR2 YYNGEE. The CDR3 bases are TGTGCCAGCAGCGTAGGACAGAACAATGAGCAGTTCTTC. Translated, it gives CASSVGQNNEQFF.

This clone was observed once. The chain couples TRBV2 to TRBJ1-1; D ambiguous. V lost 4 bases, J lost 5 bases, and 5 bases lay in between. The CDR3 has 11 amino acids. The germline gives CDR1 SNHLY, CDR2 FYNNEI. CDR3 protein: CASSVLTEAFF. The CDR3 DNA is TGTGCCAGCAGTGTACTTACTGAAGCTTTCTTT.

This clone appeared a few times. CDR3: CASSYRDRATYEQYF. CDR3 DNA: TGTGCCAGCAGTTACAGGGACAGGGCAACATACGAGCAGTACTTC. The chain couples TRBV6-6 to TRBJ2-7; 9 bases are shared with TRBD1. V dropped 2 bases and J dropped 4; count of bases not matched to a gene: 6. CDR1 is MNHNY and CDR2 is SVGAGI in the germline V gene (reference sequence). The CDR3 extends over 15 amino acids.

The chain couples TRBV7-8 to TRBJ1-6; 12 bases align to TRBD1. Germline loops: CDR1 SGHVS, CDR2 FQNEAQ. CDR3 length: 17 amino acids. Unmatched junction bases numbered 5, after V lost 1 base and J lost 7 bases. The CDR3 sequence is CASSLGGTGGLNSPLHF. The CDR3 bases are TGTGCCAGCAGCTTAGGGGGGACAGGGGGCCTCAATTCACCCCTCCACTTT.

This chain uses TRBV19 with TRBJ1-1, with TRBD1 identical over 12 bases. The CDR3 runs 14 residues. In germline, CDR1 is LNHDA, CDR2 SQIVND (reference sequence). The ends lost 1 base at V and 7 bases at J; junction bases unmatched: 1. The CDR3 region has the DNA TGTGCCAGTAGTATAGGGGACAGGGGGCTTGAAGCTTTCTTT. Protein: CASSIGDRGLEAFF.

This chain links TRBV4-1 with TRBJ1-2; no clear D. Germline V CDR1 and CDR2: MGHRA, YSYEKL. V was pared by 1 base and J by 2 bases, with 8 bases between. The CDR3 contains 14 residues. The CDR3 spells CASSQVTANYGYTF. DNA of the CDR3: TGCGCCAGCAGCCAAGTCACAGCCAACTATGGCTACACCTTC.

This clone was seen a single time. This rearrangement joins TRBV7-2 to TRBJ1-5; 7 bases match TRBD1. The CDR3 spans 14 residues. The V and J ends lost 4 bases and 2 bases, in that order; junction bases with no gene match: 2. The germline gives CDR1 SGHTA, CDR2 FQGNSA. CDR3 residues: CASSWDSGNQPQHF. CDR3 bases: TGTGCCAGCAGCTGGGACAGTGGCAATCAGCCCCAGCATTTT.

The J gene is TRBJ2-1, the V gene TRBV7-2; 13 positions agree with TRBD2. CDR1 is SGHTA, CDR2 FQGNSA, per germline. The CDR3 totals 18 residues. Trimming removed 5 bases from V and 0 bases from J; junction bases left unmatched: 7. The CDR3 DNA reads as TGTGCCAGCAGCCCCCACTGGACTAGCGGGAGCTCCTACAATGAGCAGTTCTTC. Amino acids: CASSPHWTSGSSYNEQFF.

The rearrangement links TRBV7-9 to TRBJ2-1, with TRBD2 identical over 9 bases. The germline V gene has CDR1 SEHNR and CDR2 FQNEAQ (reference sequence). V lost 5 bases and J lost 7; bases outside the gene matches: 9. The CDR3 is made up of 15 amino acids. CDR3 nucleotides: TGTGCCAGCAGCCGTAGCGGGAGTCTGGGGAATGAGCAGTTCTTC. Translating gives CASSRSGSLGNEQFF.

The chain couples TRBV5-5 to TRBJ2-7, with TRBD2 matching over 14 bases. The ends lost 7 bases at V and 5 bases at J; junction bases unmatched: 11. From germline, CDR1 is SGHKS and CDR2 YYEKEE (reference sequence). There are 16 residues in the CDR3. This CDR3 reads CASGLAGGIIAHEQYF. CDR3 bases: TGTGCCAGCGGACTAGCGGGAGGAATCATCGCCCACGAGCAGTACTTC.

The chain couples TRBV9 to TRBJ1-4; 8 positions match TRBD1. CDR1 is SGDLS and CDR2 is YYNGEE in the germline V gene. With 3 bases clipped from V and 8 bases from J, the junction kept 6 bases outside the gene matches. The CDR3 has 14 amino acids. CDR3 sequence: CASSADRGLEKLFF. In DNA, the CDR3 is TGTGCCAGCAGCGCCGACAGGGGACTCGAAAAACTGTTTTTT.

The V gene is TRBV11-3, the J gene TRBJ2-5; TRBD1 or TRBD2 may be the D gene (5 bases each). The germline V and J ends were trimmed by 1 base and 4 bases, with 13 bases remaining between them. The CDR3 is made up of 15 amino acids. CDR1 SGHNT and CDR2 YENEEA come from the germline V gene. CDR3 in amino acids: CASSLGGDGRETQYF. In DNA form, the CDR3 reads TGTGCCAGCAGCTTAGGAGGGGATGGGAGAGAGACCCAGTACTTC.